One sample yielded the 30 T cell receptor beta chains listed below, sequenced in a study of T-cell memory formation after mild COVID-19. TCRdb reprocessed the 5' RACE reads with MiXCR, giving one entry per CDR3 protein. The sample gives roughly 600,000 distinct CDR3 sequences, roughly 18% of which show up once; more than 10% is in the top ten. The sequenced sample was PBMCs or a T cell subset sorted from them (not recorded which). All receptors derive from an adult woman who had mild COVID-19 (a few samples of this study predate the infection). Cell type and time point are not known.

This clonotype occurred a few times. V usage is TRBV7-9 and J usage is TRBJ1-5, with 9 bases lining up with TRBD1. The CDR3 contains 17 residues. CDR1 is SEHNR, CDR2 FQNEAQ, per germline (reference sequence). V gave up 5 bases and J gave up 1 base; unmatched junction bases: 9. The CDR3 loop is CASSPTWTGVSNQPQHF. CDR3 DNA: TGTGCCAGCAGCCCAACCTGGACAGGGGTGAGCAATCAGCCCCAGCATTTT.

CDR3 bases: TGCGCCAGCAGCTTGGAGCGGGGGGGCCCCGAGACCCAGTACTTC. Protein product: CASSLERGGPETQYF. The chain has TRBV5-1 and TRBJ2-5; 10 bases line up with TRBD2. Trimming took 0 bases from V and 5 from J; bases not matched to a gene: 4. Germline V gene data show CDR1 as SGHRS and CDR2 as YFSETQ. This CDR3 region has 15 residues.

J is TRBJ2-1 and V is TRBV20-1; 12 nucleotides agree with TRBD2. The CDR3 has 14 amino acids. J was trimmed by 6 bases and V by 6 bases; bases with no gene match: 6. CDR1 is DFQATT and CDR2 is SNEGSKA in the germline V gene (reference sequence). The CDR3 protein is CSAILAGGRNEQFF. Here the CDR3 DNA reads TGCAGTGCAATACTAGCGGGAGGCCGCAATGAGCAGTTCTTC.

This clonotype appeared a few times. The V and J genes are TRBV7-9 and TRBJ2-6; no clear D. The V gene's germline CDR1 is SEHNR and CDR2 FQNEAQ (reference sequence). The V end lost 5 bases, the J end lost 0 bases, and 11 bases lay between the germline ends. CDR3 size: 16 residues. In DNA form, the CDR3 reads TGTGCCAGCAGCGATAGAGCCCGCTCTGGGGCCAACGTCCTGACTTTC. Protein sequence: CASSDRARSGANVLTF.

This rearrangement joins TRBV7-9 to TRBJ2-1; possible D gene TRBD1, 6 bases. The CDR3 covers 14 residues. The germline V gene encodes CDR1 SEHNR and CDR2 FQNEAQ (reference sequence). V shed 5 bases and J shed 6 bases, with 14 bases lying between them. CDR3 loop: CASSTATQGNEQFF. In DNA, the CDR3 is TGTGCCAGCAGCACGGCAACACAGGGCAATGAGCAGTTCTTC.

This clonotype was observed a few times. The rearrangement uses TRBV5-1 and TRBJ2-3, with 9 bases fitting TRBD2. The CDR3 length is 13 residues. The junction had 4 bases not matched to a gene; V was cut back by 6 bases and J by 5 bases. The germline V gene encodes CDR1 SGHRS and CDR2 YFSETQ. Here the CDR3 reads CASKAGGQDTQYF. The CDR3 coding sequence is TGCGCCAGCAAGGCGGGGGGGCAAGATACGCAGTATTTT.

In its sample, this clonotype was seen once. The chain carries TRBV2 and TRBJ2-3; TRBD2 matches 8 bases. V was pared by 3 bases and J by 0 bases, with 5 bases of the junction left unmatched. The CDR3 sequence is 16 residues long. From germline, CDR1 is SNHLY and CDR2 FYNNEI. DNA of the CDR3: TGTGCCAGCAGTGATAGTCTAGCGGGTAGCACAGATACGCAGTATTTT. Translation gives CASSDSLAGSTDTQYF.

As concerns this clonotype: One end of the junction does not line up with germline, which may come from a read error. The chain uses TRBV11-3 and TRBJ1-2, with TRBD1 as a possible D gene (5 bases). The germline V gene encodes CDR1 SGHNT and CDR2 YENEEA. The CDR3 spans 12 residues. This CDR3 reads CASSLNPGKGSF. In DNA, the CDR3 is TGTGCCAGCAGCTTAAATCCGGGGAAGGGGTCCTTC. Full variable domain (rest looked up from reference TRBV11-3 and TRBJ1-2): EAGVVQSPRYKIIEKKQPVAFWCNPISGHNTLYWYLQNLGQGPELLIRYENEEAVDDSQLPKDRFSAERLKGVDSTLKIQPAELGDSAVYLCASSLNPGKGSFGSGTRLTVV.

The chain has TRBV7-9 and TRBJ1-5; D is ambiguous. CDR3 size: 13 residues. Trimming shortened V by 3 bases and J by 7 bases, and 10 bases separated the two germline ends. Germline assignment: CDR1 SEHNR and CDR2 FQNEAQ (reference sequence). CDR3 sequence (DNA): TGTGCCAGCAGCTTGTCCTGGGCCCAGCCCCAGCATTTT. As protein: CASSLSWAQPQHF. The full variable domain, with the rest looked up from reference TRBV7-9 and TRBJ1-5, is DTGVSQNPRHKITKRGQNVTFRCDPISEHNRLYWYRQTLGQGPEFLTYFQNEAQLEKSRLLSDRFSAERPKGSFSTLEIQRTEQGDSAMYLCASSLSWAQPQHFGDGTRLSIL.

The chain joins TRBV2 to TRBJ2-1; 9 bases align to TRBD1. This CDR3 is 15 amino acids long. The V gene end was trimmed by 4 bases and the J gene end by 9 bases; junction bases not matched to a gene: 10. The germline V gene has CDR1 SNHLY and CDR2 FYNNEI. The CDR3 sequence: CASSAGGQGGSEQFF. As DNA, the CDR3 is TGTGCCAGCAGTGCAGGGGGACAGGGTGGAAGTGAGCAGTTCTTC.

Only a few counts were recorded for this clonotype. This chain connects TRBV30 to TRBJ2-7; TRBD1 is a possible D gene (5 bases). The CDR3 sequence is 13 residues long. V lost 1 base, J lost 2 bases, and 9 bases lay in between. Germline CDR1 reads GTSNPN; CDR2 reads SVGIG (reference sequence). The CDR3 protein is CAWSADMTYEQYF. The CDR3 DNA follows: TGTGCCTGGAGTGCGGACATGACCTACGAGCAGTACTTC. Full variable domain (remainder filled in from reference TRBV30 and TRBJ2-7): SQTIHQWPATLVQPVGSPLSLECTVEGTSNPNLYWYRQAAGRGLQLLFYSVGIGQISSEVPQNLSASRPQDRQFILSSKKLLLSDSGFYLCAWSADMTYEQYFGPGTRLTVT.

This clonotype was recorded a few times. The genes are TRBV6-2 or TRBV6-3 and TRBJ2-1, with TRBD2 identical over 13 bases. The germline V gene encodes CDR1 MNHEY and CDR2 SVGEGT. V lost 2 bases, J lost 4 bases, and 2 bases stayed unmatched. The CDR3 is 16 residues long. The CDR3 sequence is CASSYGGLAGYNEQFF. In nucleotides, the CDR3 is TGTGCCAGCAGTTACGGGGGACTAGCGGGATACAATGAGCAGTTCTTC.

V and J are TRBV9 and TRBJ2-3; D is undetermined. CDR3 length: 14 residues. V was pared by 0 bases and J by 8 bases, with 13 bases between. The germline gives CDR1 SGDLS, CDR2 YYNGEE. CDR3 nucleotide sequence: TGTGCCAGCAGCGTAGGTCCAGGAAGCGTTACGCAGTATTTT. Translated: CASSVGPGSVTQYF.

Only a few counts were recorded for this clonotype. V is TRBV30 and J is TRBJ1-1; no clear D. The germline V and J ends were trimmed by 2 bases and 0 bases, with 10 bases remaining between them. This CDR3 is 14 amino acids long. CDR1 is GTSNPN, CDR2 SVGIG, per germline (reference sequence). The CDR3 region has the DNA TGTGCCTGGAGTCCGCGCACCCTGAACACTGAAGCTTTCTTT. It specifies CAWSPRTLNTEAFF.

The genes are TRBV10-3 and TRBJ2-4; possible D gene TRBD1, 5 bases. Trimming took 4 bases from V and 3 from J, leaving 16 bases between them. The CDR3 loop spans 16 amino acids. The germline V gene has CDR1 ENHRY and CDR2 SYGVKD. CDR3 nucleotide sequence: TGTGCCATCAGTGTTTCGGCAGGGCAAGGCAAAAACATTCAGTACTTC. Translated, it gives CAISVSAGQGKNIQYF.

The chain is built from TRBV19 and TRBJ2-7; unclear D gene. The CDR3 covers 15 residues. With 1 base removed from V and 3 bases from J, the gap between germline ends came to 13 bases. The germline V gene encodes CDR1 LNHDA and CDR2 SQIVND (reference sequence). The CDR3 bases are TGTGCCAGTAGTATAGCAGGAGCTTTTAACTACGAGCAGTACTTC. Its translation is CASSIAGAFNYEQYF.

The chain joins TRBV7-2 to TRBJ2-7; TRBD2 might be the D (6 bases). From germline, CDR1 is SGHTA and CDR2 FQGNSA. Between the trimmed V and J ends, which lost 3 bases and 4 bases, there was a span of 16 bases. The CDR3 spans 15 residues. The CDR3 sequence is CASSFHLGSTYEQYF. CDR3 DNA: TGTGCCAGCAGCTTCCACCTCGGGAGTACTTACGAGCAGTACTTC.

This chain links TRBV29-1 with TRBJ2-7; 9 nucleotides line up with TRBD1. Germline V CDR1 and CDR2: SQVTM, ANQGSEA. V trimming: 5 bases; J trimming: 6 bases; junction bases outside the gene matches: 11. This CDR3 spans 14 amino acids. The CDR3 loop reads CSVRPGQGRLEQYF. In DNA form, the CDR3 reads TGCAGCGTTCGACCGGGACAGGGTCGACTCGAGCAGTACTTC.

This clonotype was detected only a few times. The V and J genes are TRBV7-9 and TRBJ1-1; D might be TRBD1 (5 bases). With 1 base removed from V and 4 bases from J, the gap between germline ends came to 10 bases. The CDR3 has 14 residues. Germline lookup yields CDR1 SEHNR and CDR2 FQNEAQ (reference sequence). This CDR3 reads CASSLGGGFTEAFF. CDR3 nucleotide sequence: TGTGCCAGCAGCTTAGGGGGCGGGTTCACTGAAGCTTTCTTT.

The rearrangement joins TRBV15 to TRBJ2-1, with 7 bases fitting TRBD1. The length of the CDR3 is 13 residues. V dropped 3 bases and J dropped 8; count of bases not matched to a gene: 4. Germline values: CDR1 LNHNV, CDR2 YYDKDF (reference sequence). The CDR3 is CATSSLQGYEQFF. The CDR3 DNA follows: TGTGCCACCAGCAGCCTACAGGGGTATGAGCAGTTCTTC.

This clonotype was observed a few times. This rearrangement joins TRBV7-9 to TRBJ1-1; D is perhaps TRBD1 (5 bases). V lost 1 base to trimming and J lost 2 bases, with 17 bases between them. Germline V lookup: CDR1 SEHNR, CDR2 FQNEAQ (reference sequence). This CDR3 is 17 amino acids long. CDR3 loop: CASSLVGGAGRNTEAFF. The CDR3 bases are TGTGCCAGCAGCTTAGTCGGCGGGGCAGGGAGAAACACTGAAGCTTTCTTT.

The chain links TRBV20-1 to TRBJ1-2; 9 bases align to TRBD1. V shed 3 bases, J shed 8 bases, and the junction held 7 bases outside the gene matches. The CDR3 has 13 amino acids. CDR1 and CDR2 (germline): DFQATT, SNEGSKA (reference sequence). The CDR3 sequence is CSASGQGRNGYTF. DNA for the CDR3: TGCAGTGCTAGCGGACAGGGGAGGAACGGCTACACCTTC.

This chain connects TRBV7-2 to TRBJ2-7, with D maybe TRBD2 (8 bases). Between the trimmed V and J ends, which lost 5 bases and 0 bases, there was a span of 14 bases. The germline V gene has CDR1 SGHTA and CDR2 FQGNSA. The CDR3 totals 15 residues. CDR3: CASSDRAGGSYEQYF. Here the CDR3 DNA reads TGTGCCAGCAGCGACAGGGCGGGGGGCTCCTACGAGCAGTACTTC.

This clonotype was recorded only once. The gene calls are TRBV20-1 and TRBJ2-1; D is ambiguous. The V and J ends lost 5 bases and 12 bases respectively, with 11 bases between them. In germline, CDR1 is DFQATT, CDR2 SNEGSKA (reference sequence). CDR3 length: 10 amino acids. In nucleotides, the CDR3 is TGCAGTGCTGGGTCTGCGTGGCAGTTCTTC. Its protein product is CSAGSAWQFF.

As DNA, the CDR3 is TGTGCCAGCAGGCATTCCGTGGACAGGGCCAAAAACATTCAGTACTTC. Amino acid sequence: CASRHSVDRAKNIQYF. The chain uses TRBV6-9 and TRBJ2-4, with TRBD1 identical over 7 bases. Germline V gives CDR1 MNHGY, CDR2 SVAAGI. V was pared by 6 bases and J by 1 base, with 9 bases of the junction left unmatched. The CDR3 extends over 16 amino acids.

CDR3 sequence (DNA): TGTGCCACCAGTGATTTCGCTAACGAAGAGACCCAGTACTTC. Its translation is CATSDFANEETQYF. This chain joins TRBV24-1 and TRBJ2-5; no firm D call. The CDR3 has 14 amino acids. Germline lookup yields CDR1 KGHDR and CDR2 SFDVKD. The V end lost 1 base, the J end lost 3 bases, and 8 bases lay between the germline ends.

The genes are TRBV7-2 and TRBJ2-1, with 8 bases fitting TRBD2. J was trimmed by 7 bases and V by 5 bases; bases with no gene match: 4. Germline lookup yields CDR1 SGHTA and CDR2 FQGNSA. CDR3 length: 13 amino acids. The CDR3 loop is CASSHGTSNEQFF. The CDR3 nucleotides read TGTGCCAGCAGCCACGGGACTAGTAATGAGCAGTTCTTC. Full variable domain (remainder filled in from reference TRBV7-2 and TRBJ2-1): GAGVSQSPSNKVTEKGKDVELRCDPISGHTALYWYRQSLGQGLEFLIYFQGNSAPDKSGLPSDRFSAERTGGSVSTLTIQRTQQEDSAVYLCASSHGTSNEQFFGPGTRLTVL.

This clonotype has just a few counts. V usage is TRBV7-9 and J usage is TRBJ2-6, with 9 bases identical to TRBD1. The CDR3 sequence is 18 residues long. The germline V gene has CDR1 SEHNR and CDR2 FQNEAQ (reference sequence). V dropped 3 bases and J dropped 0; count of bases not matched to a gene: 6. CDR3 loop: CASSFPDRGSSGANVLTF. CDR3 bases: TGTGCCAGCAGCTTTCCGGACAGGGGAAGCTCTGGGGCCAACGTCCTGACTTTC.

This clonotype has at least ten counts. The chain combines TRBV7-8 with TRBJ2-1; weak D call: TRBD2 (5 bases). The CDR3 has 14 residues. Per germline, CDR1 SGHVS and CDR2 FQNEAQ. Trimming took off 1 base at V and 5 bases at J, with 9 bases between the two ends. The CDR3 DNA reads as TGTGCCAGCAGCTTAGAGCGGACTGACAATGAGCAGTTCTTC. Protein: CASSLERTDNEQFF.

V gene TRBV3-1 combines with J gene TRBJ1-2; possible D gene TRBD1, 6 bases. CDR1 is LGHDT, CDR2 YNNKEL, per germline (reference sequence). CDR3 size: 15 residues. Trimming removed 1 base from V and 5 bases from J, with 14 bases in between. Written as DNA, the CDR3 is TGTGCCAGCAGCCAAGCAGAAGGACAGATATATGGCTACACCTTC. This gives the protein CASSQAEGQIYGYTF.